This entry lists 5 T cell receptor beta chains sequenced from one sample in a study of T-cell memory formation after mild COVID-19. TCRdb called the 5' RACE reads again in MiXCR, with one record for every CDR3 protein. The table lists roughly 400,000 distinct CDR3 sequences, more than 15% of them singletons. Sequencing was carried out using PBMCs or a T cell subset sorted from them (not recorded which). These receptors all stem from a man younger than 35 who had mild COVID-19 (a few samples of this study predate the infection). Cell type and time point are not known.

This clonotype was counted between two and nine times. This chain connects TRBV20-1 to TRBJ2-5; 12 bases match TRBD1. After removal of 4 bases from V and 6 bases from J, the junction contained 3 bases not matched to a gene. The CDR3 runs to 13 residues. Germline CDR1 and CDR2: DFQATT and SNEGSKA (reference sequence). The CDR3 loop is CSATGTGGKTQYF. The DNA for the CDR3 is TGCAGTGCTACCGGGACAGGGGGCAAGACCCAGTACTTC.

There are many counts of this clonotype. This chain joins TRBV10-3 and TRBJ2-5, with unresolved D. This CDR3 has 12 residues. With 0 bases removed from V and 5 bases from J, the gap between germline ends came to 4 bases. Germline V lookup: CDR1 ENHRY, CDR2 SYGVKD. CDR3 DNA sequence: TGTGCCATCAGTGAGTCGGGGGAGACCCAGTACTTC. This codes for CAISESGETQYF.

This clonotype has just a few counts. J is TRBJ2-2 and V is TRBV7-7, with 10 bases lining up with TRBD2. The CDR3 is made up of 15 amino acids. Germline V gene lookup returns CDR1 SSHAT and CDR2 FNYEAQ (reference sequence). J gave up 5 bases and V 4 bases, and 4 bases lay outside the gene matches. CDR3: CASSYSGGATGELFF. DNA for the CDR3: TGTGCCAGCAGCTACAGCGGGGGGGCTACCGGGGAGCTGTTTTTT.

The chain is built from TRBV2 and TRBJ2-7, with D perhaps matching TRBD2 (5 bases). Deletions cut 2 bases from V and 4 bases from J, with 12 bases between. The CDR3 is made up of 14 amino acids. The germline V gene encodes CDR1 SNHLY and CDR2 FYNNEI. CDR3 sequence: CASSESGISYEQYV. The CDR3 DNA reads TGTGCCAGCAGTGAATCGGGGATTTCATACGAGCAGTACGTC.

This clonotype was counted between two and nine times. The chain joins TRBV5-1 to TRBJ2-3, with a weak D call TRBD1 (6 bases). The germline V gene has CDR1 SGHRS and CDR2 YFSETQ. The CDR3 runs to 15 residues. The V gene lost 7 bases and the J gene lost 6 bases, with 21 bases spanning the gap. The CDR3 DNA reads TGCGCCAGCGGGAGCGGCAACAGCCAGGGGGATACGCAGTATTTT. Encoded protein: CASGSGNSQGDTQYF.